A single T cell receptor beta chain is shown here with its context. Germline loops: CDR1 MDHEN, CDR2 SYDVKM. V shed 6 bases and J shed 4 bases, with 9 bases lying between them. The CDR3 has 13 residues. This sample was taken from a study of blood T cell repertoires in COVID-19. Whole-study context: Acute-phase and convalescent COVID-19 samples originated in the United States, Italy and Spain. PBMCs, B-cell-depleted T cells, or T cells provided the cDNA or gDNA that made up the material.

The authors' processing: Amplification with reference gene primers provided the estimates of nucleated cell counts. The repertoire was sequenced with immunoSEQ multiplex PCR; TCRdb's copy has only in-frame clones and lacks some. The DNA was the basis for D and trimming; V, J and clone size are from that table. The sample has about 120,000 clones, nearly 80% seen once. The sample consisted of peripheral blood. The chain recombines TRBV28 with TRBJ2-2, with a tentative D call TRBD1 (6 bases). The sequence was collected from a woman aged 80 or older with active or convalescent COVID-19. CDR3 nucleotide sequence: TGTGCCAGCAGCCTACAGGGCACCGGGGAGCTGTTTTTT. The encoded protein is CASSLQGTGELFF.